Below, 20 T cell receptor beta chains from the same sample are listed, as sequenced in a study of radiation and T cells in renal cell carcinoma. Clones were sequenced by immunoSEQ multiplex PCR, and TCRdb holds only the in-frame ones, with some missing. The sample shows approximately 90,000 clones, approximately 80% of them seen only once. The sample's time point: blood 4 weeks post-SBRT, at nephrectomy. Treatment: 15 Gy SBRT to primary tumor, nephrectomy 4 weeks later. The sequencing used blood, collected from a patient whose treatment included radiotherapy and nephrectomy. These receptors were taken from a man aged 50 to 60 with renal cell carcinoma.

The genes are TRBV2 and TRBJ1-2; D gene uncertain. The CDR3 consists of 10 residues. Looked up from germline, CDR1 is SNHLY and CDR2 is FYNNEI. Trimming removed 6 bases from V and 8 bases from J, with 7 bases in between. In DNA form, the CDR3 reads TGTGCCAGCAGGCAGAAGGGCTACACCTTC. This encodes CASRQKGYTF.

A few counts support this clone. This chain joins TRBV7-8 and TRBJ2-1, with unresolved D. V was clipped by 8 bases and J by 5 bases, with 16 bases between them. The CDR3 runs 14 residues. Looked up from germline, CDR1 is SGHVS and CDR2 is FQNEAQ. The CDR3 nucleotides read TGTGCCAGCCGAGACGGGCGCAAAGACAATGAGCAGTTCTTC. Encoded protein: CASRDGRKDNEQFF.

This clone is a singleton in its sample. J is TRBJ2-6 and V is TRBV5-1; D remains ambiguous. The CDR3 extends over 15 amino acids. The V end lost 1 base, the J end lost 1 base, and 6 bases lay between the germline ends. Germline assignment: CDR1 SGHRS and CDR2 YFSETQ. The CDR3 reads CASSLIESGANVLTF. The CDR3 coding sequence is TGCGCCAGCAGCTTGATAGAATCTGGGGCCAACGTCCTGACTTTC.

The chain combines TRBV10-3 with TRBJ2-3, with 7 bases aligning to TRBD2. CDR1 and CDR2 (germline): ENHRY, SYGVKD. The V segment lost 4 bases and the J segment 5 bases; nucleotides outside the gene matches: 9. The CDR3 runs to 15 residues. The CDR3 DNA reads TGTGCCATCAGTGGACTAGCCGGGATACGAGATACGCAGTATTTT. This gives the protein CAISGLAGIRDTQYF.

This clone was seen once. The gene calls are TRBV4-2 and TRBJ2-2, with 13 bases aligning to TRBD2. Unmatched junction bases numbered 6, after V lost 5 bases and J lost 6 bases. Germline-derived CDR1 and CDR2 are LGHNA and YNFKEQ. The length of the CDR3 is 16 residues. CDR3 coding DNA: TGTGCCAGCAGCTCCCGGACTAGCGGGGGTGCCGGGGAGCTGTTTTTT. Amino acids: CASSSRTSGGAGELFF.

The chain is built from TRBV2 and TRBJ1-3; D gene unclear. Germline V lookup: CDR1 SNHLY, CDR2 FYNNEI. The V end was cut by 3 bases, the J end by 0 bases, with 9 bases between. The CDR3 has 15 residues. CDR3 loop: CASSEMGGSGNTIYF. The CDR3, as DNA: TGTGCCAGCAGTGAGATGGGTGGCTCTGGAAACACCATATATTTT.

V gene TRBV1 combines with J gene TRBJ1-1. TRBV1 constitutes a pseudogene. The CDR3 spans 14 residues. The CDR3 protein is CTSSQDPGNTEAFF. CDR3 bases: TGCACCAGCAGCCAAGATCCGGGGAACACTGAAGCTTTCTTT.

The genes are TRBV30 and TRBJ1-6; a possible D gene is TRBD1 (6 bases). V lost 3 bases, J lost 10 bases, and 19 bases lay in between. This CDR3 is 15 amino acids long. Germline loops: CDR1 GTSNPN, CDR2 SVGIG (reference sequence). The CDR3 loop reads CAWRGRGNPWSPLHF. As DNA, the CDR3 is TGTGCCTGGAGAGGAAGGGGGAACCCTTGGTCACCCCTCCACTTT.

The CDR3 here is CASSRGTEGSEAFF. The CDR3 bases are TGCGCCAGCAGCCGGGGGACCGAGGGTTCGGAAGCTTTCTTT. The chain joins TRBV5-1 to TRBJ1-1; D is possibly TRBD1 (5 bases). CDR1 and CDR2 from the germline V gene are SGHRS and YFSETQ. The CDR3 totals 14 residues. Trimming removed 4 bases from V and 8 bases from J, with 18 bases in between.

The chain is built from TRBV6-6 and TRBJ2-1, with 7 bases matching TRBD1. CDR1 and CDR2 (germline): MNHNY, SVGAGI (reference sequence). CDR3 length equals 15 residues. Germline trimming cut 3 bases from V and 9 bases from J; bases unmatched to any gene: 11. CDR3 nucleotides: TGTGCCAGCAGTTATCCGGGACAGAGGGCGGGTGAGCAGTTCTTC. It yields the protein CASSYPGQRAGEQFF.

The J gene is TRBJ1-3, the V gene TRBV2, with unresolved D. The germline V and J ends were trimmed by 10 bases and 0 bases, with 13 bases remaining between them. Germline loops: CDR1 SNHLY, CDR2 FYNNEI. This CDR3 has 14 amino acids. This CDR3 reads CATHGGSSGNTIYF. CDR3 sequence (DNA): TGTGCCACCCATGGCGGTAGCTCTGGAAACACCATATATTTT.

This clone has only one observation. This chain joins TRBV18 and TRBJ1-5; D possibly corresponds to TRBD1 (5 bases). In germline, CDR1 is KGHSH, CDR2 LQKENI. The length of the CDR3 is 13 residues. The V end lost 5 bases, the J end lost 9 bases, and 14 bases lay between the germline ends. For the CDR3, the DNA is TGTGCCAGCTCATCACAGTCAGGGCCGCCCCAGCATTTT. This translates into CASSSQSGPPQHF.

This clone was observed a handful of times. This chain links TRBV9 with TRBJ1-5; D remains ambiguous. Per the germline V gene, CDR1 is SGDLS and CDR2 is YYNGEE. The CDR3 runs 13 residues. V was pared by 0 bases and J by 11 bases, with 12 bases between. CDR3: CASSVDAESAQHF. The DNA for the CDR3 is TGTGCCAGCAGCGTAGATGCCGAATCTGCCCAGCATTTT.

This CDR3 is CASSPSSSSGGQTEAFF. DNA of the CDR3: TGTGCCAGCTCACCATCTTCGTCGTCAGGGGGGCAAACTGAAGCTTTCTTT. The genes are TRBV18 and TRBJ1-1; TRBD1 matches at 7 bases. The junction had 14 bases not matched to a gene; V was cut back by 2 bases and J by 5 bases. This CDR3 comprises 17 residues. CDR1 and CDR2 from the germline V gene are KGHSH and LQKENI.

The gene calls are TRBV6-1 and TRBJ2-2, with 7 bases lining up with TRBD2. The junction had 12 bases not matched to a gene; V was cut back by 10 bases and J by 4 bases. Germline loops: CDR1 MNHNS, CDR2 SASEGT. The CDR3 loop spans 15 amino acids. The CDR3 is CAIRRLAEGTGELFF. The CDR3 nucleotides are TGTGCCATCCGAAGGCTAGCGGAAGGCACCGGGGAGCTGTTTTTT.

The rearrangement links TRBV7-2 to TRBJ2-2; 8 bases map to TRBD1. Germline V lookup: CDR1 SGHTA, CDR2 FQGNSA. Trimming took 2 bases from V and 6 from J; bases not matched to a gene: 11. CDR3 length: 17 residues. CDR3 bases: TGTGCCAGCAGCTTACCAGGGGGCGTTCAATTCTCCGGGGAGCTGTTTTTT. Protein sequence: CASSLPGGVQFSGELFF.

On this clone itself: The junction does not match germline at one end; this may be a read error. V is TRBV4-2 and J is TRBJ2-7; D is uncertain. There are 13 residues in the CDR3. The germline CDR1 and CDR2 sequences are LGHNA and YNFKEQ. The CDR3 nucleotides read TGTGCCAGCAGCCAAGGGGGAACCTACGAGCAGCACTTC. Translation: CASSQGGTYEQHF.

The chain has TRBV18 and TRBJ2-1; 9 bases fit TRBD1. Per the germline V gene, CDR1 is KGHSH and CDR2 is LQKENI. Trimming cost V 4 bases and J 5 bases; bases outside gene matches: 6. The CDR3 is made up of 15 amino acids. This CDR3 is CASSLPGTGNNEQFF. The CDR3 bases are TGTGCCAGCTCACTACCCGGGACAGGGAACAATGAGCAGTTCTTC.

The chain joins TRBV19 to TRBJ2-3; TRBD2 is a possible D gene (6 bases). Germline CDR1 is LNHDA and CDR2 is SQIVND (reference sequence). Trimming removed 7 bases from V and 6 bases from J, with 20 bases in between. The CDR3 extends over 15 amino acids. The CDR3 spells CASTLSAGPVDTQYF. The CDR3 region has the DNA TGTGCCAGTACCCTATCAGCGGGCCCCGTCGATACGCAGTATTTT.

The chain has TRBV19 and TRBJ2-3, with a tentative D call TRBD1 (5 bases). Trimming cost V 3 bases and J 4 bases, with 29 bases left between them. CDR3 length equals 20 residues. The germline CDR1 and CDR2 sequences are LNHDA and SQIVND (reference sequence). The CDR3 reads CASSMVIPVKGLIGADTQYF. The DNA of the CDR3 is TGTGCCAGTAGTATGGTCATCCCCGTCAAGGGGCTGATTGGGGCAGATACGCAGTATTTT.